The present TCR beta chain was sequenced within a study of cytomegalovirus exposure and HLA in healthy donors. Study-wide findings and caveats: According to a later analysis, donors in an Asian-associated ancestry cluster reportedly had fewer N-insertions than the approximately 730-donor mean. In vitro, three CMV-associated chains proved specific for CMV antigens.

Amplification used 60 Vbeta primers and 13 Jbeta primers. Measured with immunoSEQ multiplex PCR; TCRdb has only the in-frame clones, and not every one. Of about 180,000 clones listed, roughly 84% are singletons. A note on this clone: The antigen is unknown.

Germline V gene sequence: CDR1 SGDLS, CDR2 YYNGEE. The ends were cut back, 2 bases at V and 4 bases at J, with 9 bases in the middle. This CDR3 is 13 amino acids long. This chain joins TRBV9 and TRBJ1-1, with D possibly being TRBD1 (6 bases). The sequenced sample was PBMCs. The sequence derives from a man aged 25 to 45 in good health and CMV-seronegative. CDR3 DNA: TGTGCCAGCAGCGTCGGACAGTTCACTGAAGCTTTCTTT. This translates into CASSVGQFTEAFF.